A single sample is the source of the 14 T cell receptor beta chains below, sequenced in a study of siplizumab effects on memory and regulatory T cells. Repertoires were generated with immunoSEQ multiplex PCR, while TCRdb's copy carries only in-frame clones and drops some. This table has over 70,000 clones, 70% to 90% appearing once. The sample comprised CD4+ T cells sorted from blood. All receptors come from a human donor in good health.

This chain links TRBV7-6 with TRBJ2-3; unclear D gene. The germline V and J ends were trimmed by 1 base and 0 bases, with 14 bases remaining between them. Germline CDR1 SGHVS, CDR2 FNYEAQ. The CDR3 is 17 amino acids. In DNA, the CDR3 is TGTGCCAGCAGCTTAGGTGGCCGCCCGTGGAGCACAGATACGCAGTATTTT. Translated: CASSLGGRPWSTDTQYF.

This chain connects TRBV6-4 to TRBJ2-2; 12 bases line up with TRBD1. In germline, CDR1 is MRHNA, CDR2 SNTAGT. The CDR3 consists of 17 residues. V lost 6 bases to trimming and J lost 7 bases; unmatched junction nucleotides: 12. The CDR3 spells CASRPGQGAYSDGELFF. CDR3 DNA sequence: TGTGCCAGCAGACCGGGACAGGGGGCGTATTCGGACGGGGAGCTGTTTTTT.

This chain joins TRBV15 and TRBJ2-3, with 13 positions matching TRBD2. V lost 3 bases to trimming and J lost 4 bases; unmatched junction nucleotides: 4. Germline values: CDR1 LNHNV, CDR2 YYDKDF (reference sequence). The CDR3 has 16 residues. This CDR3 reads CATSRLLAGGADTQYF. The CDR3 DNA follows: TGTGCCACCAGCAGGTTACTAGCGGGAGGGGCAGATACGCAGTATTTT.

The chain couples TRBV4-1 to TRBJ2-2, with 9 bases matching TRBD2. This CDR3 spans 16 amino acids. V lost 4 bases, J lost 5 bases, and 8 bases stayed unmatched. CDR1 is MGHRA, CDR2 YSYEKL, per germline. In DNA, the CDR3 is TGCGCCAGCAGCCCCCTGCGGGCGGGAGGGACCGGGGAGCTGTTTTTT. This translates into CASSPLRAGGTGELFF.

The chain joins TRBV2 to TRBJ2-7; no firm D call. The V gene's germline CDR1 is SNHLY and CDR2 FYNNEI. The germline V and J ends were trimmed by 2 bases and 5 bases, with 16 bases remaining between them. The CDR3 length is 15 residues. CDR3 protein: CASSENRFGSHEQYF. The CDR3 nucleotides read TGTGCCAGCAGTGAAAATCGGTTCGGGTCCCACGAGCAGTACTTC.

The chain has TRBV18 and TRBJ2-7; 7 nucleotides align to TRBD2. After removal of 3 bases from V and 2 bases from J, the junction contained 4 bases not matched to a gene. The CDR3 length is 14 residues. The germline gives CDR1 KGHSH, CDR2 LQKENI. CDR3 nucleotides: TGTGCCAGCTCACCCGGGACTAACCCCTACGAGCAGTACTTC. As protein: CASSPGTNPYEQYF.

The chain combines TRBV6-1 with TRBJ1-1, with no clear D. This CDR3 region has 13 residues. CDR1 is MNHNS and CDR2 is SASEGT in the germline V gene. V was trimmed by 7 bases and J by 0 bases, leaving 9 bases between them. The CDR3 is CASIPQMNTEAFF. CDR3 bases: TGTGCCAGCATCCCACAGATGAACACTGAAGCTTTCTTT.

The rearrangement uses TRBV5-1 and TRBJ1-1; a possible D gene is TRBD1 (5 bases). CDR3 length equals 15 residues. Trimming shortened V by 4 bases and J by 0 bases, and 13 bases separated the two germline ends. Germline assignment: CDR1 SGHRS and CDR2 YFSETQ. In DNA, the CDR3 is TGCGCCAGCAGCGCCCTCGCAGGGTTGAACACTGAAGCTTTCTTT. This translates into CASSALAGLNTEAFF.

The rearrangement joins TRBV5-1 to TRBJ2-7, with D maybe TRBD2 (6 bases). V was trimmed by 4 bases and J by 0 bases, leaving 17 bases between them. The V gene's germline CDR1 is SGHRS and CDR2 YFSETQ. There are 16 residues in the CDR3. The CDR3 nucleotides read TGCGCCAGCAGCCCTATGGGCGGGACGAGCTCCTACGAGCAGTACTTC. Its protein product is CASSPMGGTSSYEQYF.

The V and J genes are TRBV9 and TRBJ1-2; D call uncertain. The V gene's germline CDR1 is SGDLS and CDR2 YYNGEE. The V gene lost 2 bases and the J gene lost 0 bases, with 11 bases spanning the gap. The CDR3 consists of 15 residues. Written as DNA, the CDR3 is TGTGCCAGCAGCGTGGGGTGGAACACTAACTATGGCTACACCTTC. Its protein is CASSVGWNTNYGYTF.

This chain joins TRBV6-1 and TRBJ2-7; D possibly corresponds to TRBD1 (6 bases). This CDR3 contains 14 residues. CDR1 is MNHNS, CDR2 SASEGT, per germline. Deletions cut 4 bases from V and 0 bases from J, with 10 bases between. CDR3 nucleotide sequence: TGTGCCAGCAGTGGGTTAGGGGGCTCCTACGAGCAGTACTTC. Its translation is CASSGLGGSYEQYF.

This sequence joins TRBV5-4 and TRBJ2-1, with TRBD2 matching 12 bases. Germline V CDR1 and CDR2: SGHNT, YYREEE (reference sequence). The length of the CDR3 is 16 residues. The trim removed 4 bases at V and 7 bases at J, leaving 9 bases unmatched. The CDR3 sequence is CASSEELAGGSNEQFF. In DNA, the CDR3 is TGTGCCAGCAGCGAAGAACTAGCGGGAGGTAGTAATGAGCAGTTCTTC. Variable domain in full (rest from reference TRBV5-4 and TRBJ2-1): ETGVTQSPTHLIKTRGQQVTLRCSSQSGHNTVSWYQQALGQGPQFIFQYYREEENGRGNFPPRFSGLQFPNYSSELNVNALELDDSALYLCASSEELAGGSNEQFFGPGTRLTVL.

The chain combines TRBV7-2 with TRBJ2-7; TRBD1 is a possible D gene (6 bases). The V gene's germline CDR1 is SGHTA and CDR2 FQGNSA. Trimming stripped 4 bases from V and 2 bases from J, with 15 bases between. This CDR3 spans 15 amino acids. Written as DNA, the CDR3 is TGTGCCAGCAGCTCCCGTGGGACAAGGGCCTACGAGCAGTACTTC. It codes for CASSSRGTRAYEQYF.

The chain couples TRBV11-1 to TRBJ2-7, with D possibly TRBD2 on 6 matching bases. Trimming shortened V by 0 bases and J by 2 bases, and 11 bases separated the two germline ends. The CDR3 is made up of 15 amino acids. Germline CDR1 reads SGHAT; CDR2 reads FQDESV (reference sequence). CDR3 residues: CASSLAPAGTYEQYF. The CDR3 coding sequence is TGTGCCAGCAGCTTAGCGCCAGCGGGTACCTACGAGCAGTACTTC.